One sample yielded the 13 T cell receptor beta chains listed below, sequenced in a study of cytomegalovirus exposure and HLA in healthy donors. The PCR ran on 60 Vbeta and 13 Jbeta primers. Method: immunoSEQ multiplex PCR; TCRdb's copy keeps in-frame clones and lacks some. The repertoire holds fewer than 250,000 clones, almost 80% seen once, with 3% to 4.5% in the top ten. The sequencing input was PBMCs. The receptor set was obtained from a male donor in good health and CMV-seronegative.

This clone was found once. This chain connects TRBV5-4 to TRBJ1-2, with a possible D match to TRBD1 (5 bases). There are 13 residues in the CDR3. CDR1 SGHNT and CDR2 YYREEE come from the germline V gene (reference sequence). V gave up 4 bases and J gave up 3 bases, with 10 bases separating them. CDR3 coding DNA: TGTGCCAGCAGCGGGGGGGTCCACTATGGCTACACCTTC. It yields the protein CASSGGVHYGYTF.

The chain combines TRBV19 with TRBJ2-1; D is perhaps TRBD1 (5 bases). The CDR3 runs 14 residues. The germline V and J ends were trimmed by 5 bases and 9 bases, with 17 bases remaining between them. Germline loops: CDR1 LNHDA, CDR2 SQIVND (reference sequence). Here the CDR3 DNA reads TGTGCCAGTAGTGTAACAGGATATCGGAGTGAGCAGTTCTTC. It specifies CASSVTGYRSEQFF.

V gene TRBV28 combines with J gene TRBJ2-5, with D possibly matching TRBD2 (6 bases). V lost 4 bases and J lost 2, with 11 bases in between. Looked up from germline, CDR1 is MDHEN and CDR2 is SYDVKM. CDR3 length: 14 residues. The CDR3, as DNA: TGTGCCAGCAGTTCCTCTGCGGGACAAGAGACCCAGTACTTC. This gives the protein CASSSSAGQETQYF.

This chain uses TRBV7-3 with TRBJ2-6, with D hard to call. CDR1 SGHTA and CDR2 FQGTGA come from the germline V gene. V lost 1 base, J lost 3 bases, and 13 bases lay in between. The CDR3 sequence is 17 residues long. This CDR3 is CASSLNSRLGGANVLTF. CDR3 coding DNA: TGTGCCAGCAGCTTAAACAGCAGATTAGGTGGGGCCAACGTCCTGACTTTC.

This sequence joins TRBV6-5 and TRBJ1-1; possible D gene TRBD1, 5 bases. Trimming shortened V by 0 bases and J by 5 bases, and 13 bases separated the two germline ends. Germline values: CDR1 MNHEY, CDR2 SVGAGI. This CDR3 has 15 amino acids. CDR3 DNA: TGTGCCAGCAGTTACTCCTCAGGGAAGTTAACTGAAGCTTTCTTT. This gives the protein CASSYSSGKLTEAFF.

This chain connects TRBV11-2 to TRBJ1-1, with D uncertain. V gave up 1 base and J gave up 4 bases, with 10 bases separating them. Per germline, CDR1 SGHAT and CDR2 FQNNGV. This CDR3 region has 14 residues. The CDR3 is CASSLVGGFTEAFF. Written as DNA, the CDR3 is TGTGCCAGCAGCTTAGTCGGCGGGTTCACTGAAGCTTTCTTT.

This chain connects TRBV9 to TRBJ2-1, with 9 bases lining up with TRBD2. The CDR3 runs 16 residues. Germline assignment: CDR1 SGDLS and CDR2 YYNGEE. The trim removed 0 bases at V and 3 bases at J, leaving 4 bases unmatched. The CDR3 reads CASSVDGGRVYNEQFF. DNA for the CDR3: TGTGCCAGCAGCGTAGACGGCGGGAGGGTCTACAATGAGCAGTTCTTC. The variable domain in full, with the rest retrieved from reference TRBV9 and TRBJ2-1, is DSGVTQTPKHLITATGQRVTLRCSPRSGDLSVYWYQQSLDQGLQFLIQYYNGEERAKGNILERFSAQQFPDLHSELNLSSLELGDSALYFCASSVDGGRVYNEQFFGPGTRLTVL.

The rearrangement links TRBV5-4 to TRBJ2-5; a weak D match, TRBD1 (5 bases). TRBJ2-7 matches the DNA end more closely, so the J call is doubtful. The V gene's germline CDR1 is SGHNT and CDR2 YYREEE (reference sequence). This CDR3 region has 14 residues. The CDR3 spells CASRNRQSSYEQYF. The CDR3 DNA is TGTGCCAGCAGAAACCGACAGAGCTCCTACGAGCAGTACTTC.

In its sample, this clone was seen a few times. The V call is TRBV2, the J call TRBJ1-1, with 7 nucleotides matching TRBD1. CDR3 size: 16 residues. With 5 bases clipped from V and 1 base from J, the junction kept 10 bases outside the gene matches. Germline CDR1 and CDR2: SNHLY and FYNNEI. The CDR3 protein is CASSPSLNRGNTEAFF. For the CDR3, the DNA is TGTGCCAGCAGTCCCAGCCTGAACAGGGGGAACACTGAAGCTTTCTTT.

As DNA, the CDR3 is TGTGCCAGCCCCCAGGGGGCGGATTGTGTCAATCAGCCCCAGCATTTT. Protein product: CASPQGADCVNQPQHF. The chain carries TRBV18 and TRBJ1-5; TRBD1 matches at 8 bases. The trim removed 8 bases at V and 3 bases at J, leaving 12 bases unmatched. Looked up from germline, CDR1 is KGHSH and CDR2 is LQKENI. CDR3 length equals 16 residues.

J is TRBJ2-5 and V is TRBV5-8, with 8 bases that match TRBD2. Judging by the DNA end, TRBJ2-7 fits better; the J call may be wrong. This CDR3 has 14 residues. The germline V gene has CDR1 SGHTS and CDR2 YDEGEE. The CDR3 sequence: CASSSGTSVGEQYF. The DNA of the CDR3 is TGTGCCAGCAGCTCCGGGACTAGTGTTGGCGAGCAGTACTTC.

V and J are TRBV14 and TRBJ2-1, with D possibly matching TRBD2 (6 bases). Germline CDR1 and CDR2: SGHDN and FVKESK. The CDR3 consists of 15 residues. V lost 3 bases and J lost 5, with 14 bases in between. CDR3 in amino acids: CASSHPGTQDNEQFF. The DNA of the CDR3 is TGTGCCAGCAGCCATCCCGGGACTCAGGACAATGAGCAGTTCTTC.

The rearrangement links TRBV9 to TRBJ1-1; D possibly corresponds to TRBD1 (6 bases). Germline V gives CDR1 SGDLS, CDR2 YYNGEE. The CDR3 loop spans 13 amino acids. Trimming removed 0 bases at V and 8 bases at J, with 11 bases between. The chain's CDR3 is CASSVDRDVEAFF. CDR3 sequence (DNA): TGTGCCAGCAGCGTAGACAGGGACGTAGAAGCTTTCTTT.